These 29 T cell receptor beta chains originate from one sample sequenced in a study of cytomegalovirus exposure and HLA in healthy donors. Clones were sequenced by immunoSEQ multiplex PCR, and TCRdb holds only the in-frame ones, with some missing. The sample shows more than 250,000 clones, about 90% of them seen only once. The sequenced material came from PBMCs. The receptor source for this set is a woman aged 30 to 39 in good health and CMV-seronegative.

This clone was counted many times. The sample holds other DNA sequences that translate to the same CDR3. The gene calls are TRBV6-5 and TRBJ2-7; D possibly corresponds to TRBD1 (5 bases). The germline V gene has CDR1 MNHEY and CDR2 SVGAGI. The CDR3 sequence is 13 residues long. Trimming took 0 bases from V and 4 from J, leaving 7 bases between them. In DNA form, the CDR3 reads TGTGCCAGCAGTTACTCAGGGGCGTACGAGCAGTACTTC. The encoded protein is CASSYSGAYEQYF.

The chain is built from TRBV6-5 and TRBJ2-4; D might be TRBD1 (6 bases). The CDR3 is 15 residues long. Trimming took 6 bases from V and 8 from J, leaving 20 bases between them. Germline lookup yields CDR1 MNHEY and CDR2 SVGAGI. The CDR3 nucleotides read TGTGCCAGCAGACTAACAGGGAAGCCAAATGACATTCAGTACTTC. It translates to CASRLTGKPNDIQYF.

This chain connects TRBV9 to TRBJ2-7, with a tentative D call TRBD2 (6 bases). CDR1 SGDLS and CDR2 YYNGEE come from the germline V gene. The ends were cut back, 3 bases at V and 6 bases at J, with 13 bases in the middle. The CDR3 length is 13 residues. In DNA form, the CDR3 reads TGTGCCAGCAGCGGGGACTTTCTCGGCGAGCAGTACTTC. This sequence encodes CASSGDFLGEQYF.

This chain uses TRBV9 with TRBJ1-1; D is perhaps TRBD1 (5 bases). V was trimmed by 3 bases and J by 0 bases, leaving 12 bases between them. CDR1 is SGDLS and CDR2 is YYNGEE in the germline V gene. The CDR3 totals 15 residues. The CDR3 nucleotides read TGTGCCAGCAGCGAGCAGGGTTACCTGAACACTGAAGCTTTCTTT. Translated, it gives CASSEQGYLNTEAFF.

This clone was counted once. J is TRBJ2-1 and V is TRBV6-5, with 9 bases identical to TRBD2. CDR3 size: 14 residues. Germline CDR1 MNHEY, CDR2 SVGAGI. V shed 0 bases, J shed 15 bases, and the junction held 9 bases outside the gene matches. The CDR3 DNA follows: TGTGCCAGCAGTTACTCAACCCTTGGGACTAGCCGGTTCTTC. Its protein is CASSYSTLGTSRFF.

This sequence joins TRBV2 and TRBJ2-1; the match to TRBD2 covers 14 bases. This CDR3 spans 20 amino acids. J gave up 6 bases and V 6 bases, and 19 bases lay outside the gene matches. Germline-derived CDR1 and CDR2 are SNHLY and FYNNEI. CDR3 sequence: CASSGGLAGGALRSSNEQFF. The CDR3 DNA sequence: TGTGCCAGCAGCGGAGGACTAGCGGGAGGTGCCCTGCGTAGCTCCAATGAGCAGTTCTTC.

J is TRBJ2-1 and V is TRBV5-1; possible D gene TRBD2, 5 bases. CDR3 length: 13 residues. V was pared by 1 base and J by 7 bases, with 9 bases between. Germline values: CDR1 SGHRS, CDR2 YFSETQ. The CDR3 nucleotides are TGCGCCAGCAGCTTGACTCGGGATAATGAGCAGTTCTTC. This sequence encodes CASSLTRDNEQFF.

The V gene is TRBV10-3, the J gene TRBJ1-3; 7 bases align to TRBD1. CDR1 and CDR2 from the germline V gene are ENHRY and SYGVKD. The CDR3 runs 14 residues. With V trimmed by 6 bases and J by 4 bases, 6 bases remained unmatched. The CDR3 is CAIRETGSGNTIYF. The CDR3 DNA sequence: TGTGCCATCAGAGAGACAGGGTCGGGAAACACCATATATTTT.

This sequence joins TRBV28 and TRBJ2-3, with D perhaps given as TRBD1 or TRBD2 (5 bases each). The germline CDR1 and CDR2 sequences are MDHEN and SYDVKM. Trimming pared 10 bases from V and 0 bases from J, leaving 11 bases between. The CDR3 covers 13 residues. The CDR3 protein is CATGRRSTDTQYF. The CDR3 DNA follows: TGTGCCACAGGGCGGAGGAGCACAGATACGCAGTATTTT.

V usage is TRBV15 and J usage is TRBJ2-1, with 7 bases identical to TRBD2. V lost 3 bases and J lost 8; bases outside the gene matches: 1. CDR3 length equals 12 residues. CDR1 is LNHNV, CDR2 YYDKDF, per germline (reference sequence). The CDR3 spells CATSRTSHEQFF. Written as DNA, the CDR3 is TGTGCCACCAGCAGGACTAGCCATGAGCAGTTCTTC.

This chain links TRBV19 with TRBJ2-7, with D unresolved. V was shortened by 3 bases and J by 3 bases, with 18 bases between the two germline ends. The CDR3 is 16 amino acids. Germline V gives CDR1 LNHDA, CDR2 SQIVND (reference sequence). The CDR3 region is CASSMPGELTVYEQYF. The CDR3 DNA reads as TGTGCCAGTAGTATGCCGGGCGAGCTTACGGTCTACGAGCAGTACTTC.

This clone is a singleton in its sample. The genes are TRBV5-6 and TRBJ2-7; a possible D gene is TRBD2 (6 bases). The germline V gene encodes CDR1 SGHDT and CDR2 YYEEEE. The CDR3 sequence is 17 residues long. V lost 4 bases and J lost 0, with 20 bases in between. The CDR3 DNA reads TGTGCCAGCAGCATGGGGGGACTCGGGTACAGCTCCTACGAGCAGTACTTC. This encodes CASSMGGLGYSSYEQYF.

The CDR3 sequence: CASSPPPEHNSYNEQFF. The CDR3 bases are TGTGCCAGCAGCCCTCCTCCTGAGCACAATTCCTACAATGAGCAGTTCTTC. V usage is TRBV13 and J usage is TRBJ2-1; no clear D gene. This CDR3 comprises 17 residues. The germline V and J ends were trimmed by 5 bases and 1 base, with 18 bases remaining between them. Germline V gene data show CDR1 as PRHDT and CDR2 as FYEKMQ (reference sequence).

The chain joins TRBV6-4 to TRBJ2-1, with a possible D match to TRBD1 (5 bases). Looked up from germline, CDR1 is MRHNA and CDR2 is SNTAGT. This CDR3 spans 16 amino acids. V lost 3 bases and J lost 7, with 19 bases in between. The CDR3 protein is CASSEYSGLPGNEQFF. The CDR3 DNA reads TGTGCCAGCAGTGAATACTCAGGGTTACCCGGGAATGAGCAGTTCTTC.

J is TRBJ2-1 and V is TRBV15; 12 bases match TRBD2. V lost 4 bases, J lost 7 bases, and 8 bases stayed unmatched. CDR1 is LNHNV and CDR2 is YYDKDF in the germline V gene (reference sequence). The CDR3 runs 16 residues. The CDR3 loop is CATSISTSGRWNEQFF. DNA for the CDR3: TGTGCCACCAGCATATCCACTAGCGGGAGGTGGAATGAGCAGTTCTTC.

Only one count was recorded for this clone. CDR3 in DNA: TGTGCCAGCACGAAGGCCAAAAACATTCAGTACTTC. It encodes CASTKAKNIQYF. The chain joins TRBV2 to TRBJ2-4, with unresolved D. The CDR3 runs to 12 residues. V gave up 7 bases and J gave up 1 base, with 5 bases separating them. The germline V gene has CDR1 SNHLY and CDR2 FYNNEI.

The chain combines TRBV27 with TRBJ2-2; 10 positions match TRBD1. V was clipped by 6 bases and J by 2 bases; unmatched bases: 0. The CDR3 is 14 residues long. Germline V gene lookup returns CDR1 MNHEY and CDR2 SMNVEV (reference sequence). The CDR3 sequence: CASRTGGNTGELFF. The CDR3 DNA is TGTGCCAGCAGGACAGGGGGCAACACCGGGGAGCTGTTTTTT.

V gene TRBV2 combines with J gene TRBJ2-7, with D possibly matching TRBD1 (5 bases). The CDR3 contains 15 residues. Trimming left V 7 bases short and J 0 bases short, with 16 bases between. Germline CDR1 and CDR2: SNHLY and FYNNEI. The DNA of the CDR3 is TGTGCCAGCACCTTCGACAGTTCGAGCTCCTACGAGCAGTACTTC. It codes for CASTFDSSSSYEQYF.

The CDR3 nucleotides read TGTGCCAGCAGTTTCCTTGGCGGTCGAAGCTCCTACGAGCAGTACTTC. Encoded protein: CASSFLGGRSSYEQYF. The chain combines TRBV28 with TRBJ2-7, with unresolved D. Germline CDR1 and CDR2: MDHEN and SYDVKM. Trimming stripped 3 bases from V and 0 bases from J, with 15 bases between. CDR3 length: 16 residues.

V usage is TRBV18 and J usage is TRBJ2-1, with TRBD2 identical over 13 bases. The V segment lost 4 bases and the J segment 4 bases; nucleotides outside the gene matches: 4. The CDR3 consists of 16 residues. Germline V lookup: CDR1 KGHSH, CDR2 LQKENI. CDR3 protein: CASSRGLAGDYNEQFF. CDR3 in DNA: TGTGCCAGCTCACGAGGACTAGCGGGAGATTACAATGAGCAGTTCTTC.

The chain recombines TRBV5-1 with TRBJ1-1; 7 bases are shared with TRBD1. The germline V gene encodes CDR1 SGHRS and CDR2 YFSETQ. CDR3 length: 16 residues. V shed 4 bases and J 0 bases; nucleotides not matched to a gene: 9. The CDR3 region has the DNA TGCGCCAGCAGCCTGATACAGGGGTGGGTGAACACTGAAGCTTTCTTT. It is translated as CASSLIQGWVNTEAFF.

The CDR3 sequence: CSVGRYNEQFF. In nucleotides, the CDR3 is TGCAGCGTTGGGCGATACAATGAGCAGTTCTTC. The chain carries TRBV29-1 and TRBJ2-1; D is ambiguous. This CDR3 has 11 residues. Trimming left V 4 bases short and J 4 bases short, with 5 bases between. Germline V gene data show CDR1 as SQVTM and CDR2 as ANQGSEA.

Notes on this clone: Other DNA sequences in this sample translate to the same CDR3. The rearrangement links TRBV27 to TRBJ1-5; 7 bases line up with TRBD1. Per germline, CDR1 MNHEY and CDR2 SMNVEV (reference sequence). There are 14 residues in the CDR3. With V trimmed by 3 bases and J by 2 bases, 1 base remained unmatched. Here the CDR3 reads CASSFGQGNQPQHF. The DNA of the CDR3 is TGTGCCAGCAGTTTCGGACAGGGCAATCAGCCCCAGCATTTT.

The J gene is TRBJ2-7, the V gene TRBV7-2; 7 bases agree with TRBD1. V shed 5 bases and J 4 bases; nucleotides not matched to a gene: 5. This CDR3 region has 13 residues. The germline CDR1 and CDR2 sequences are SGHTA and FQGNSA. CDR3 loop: CASSQQGFYEQYF. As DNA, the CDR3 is TGTGCCAGCAGCCAACAGGGGTTTTACGAGCAGTACTTC.

The CDR3 sequence is CASSPGGGTGHRTLQFF. The DNA for the CDR3 is TGTGCCAGCAGCCCCGGGGGGGGTACTGGGCACAGGACCCTCCAGTTCTTC. This sequence joins TRBV28 and TRBJ2-1; 8 bases align to TRBD2. Germline lookup yields CDR1 MDHEN and CDR2 SYDVKM. V gave up 6 bases and J gave up 13 bases; unmatched junction bases: 23. There are 17 residues in the CDR3.

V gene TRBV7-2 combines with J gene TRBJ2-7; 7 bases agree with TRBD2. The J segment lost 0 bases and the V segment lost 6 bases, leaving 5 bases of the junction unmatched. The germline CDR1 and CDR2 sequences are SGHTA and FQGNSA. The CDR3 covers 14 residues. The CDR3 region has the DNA TGTGCCAGCAGTGGGGCTAGCGGCTCCTACGAGCAGTACTTC. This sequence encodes CASSGASGSYEQYF. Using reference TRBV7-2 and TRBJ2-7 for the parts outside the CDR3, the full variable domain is GAGVSQSPSNKVTEKGKDVELRCDPISGHTALYWYRQSLGQGLEFLIYFQGNSAPDKSGLPSDRFSAERTGGSVSTLTIQRTQQEDSAVYLCASSGASGSYEQYFGPGTRLTVT.

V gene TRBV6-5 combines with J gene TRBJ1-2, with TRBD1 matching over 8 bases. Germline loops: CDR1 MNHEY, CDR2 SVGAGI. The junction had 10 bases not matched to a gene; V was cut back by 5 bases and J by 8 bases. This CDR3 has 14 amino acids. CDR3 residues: CASSPGQGKRGYTF. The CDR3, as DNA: TGTGCCAGCAGTCCCGGACAGGGAAAGCGGGGCTACACCTTC.

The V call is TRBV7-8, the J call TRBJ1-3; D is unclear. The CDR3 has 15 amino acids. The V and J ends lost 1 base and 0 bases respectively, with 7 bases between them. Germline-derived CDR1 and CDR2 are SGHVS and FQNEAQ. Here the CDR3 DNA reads TGTGCCAGCAGCTTAGTGGGGTCCTCTGGAAACACCATATATTTT. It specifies CASSLVGSSGNTIYF.

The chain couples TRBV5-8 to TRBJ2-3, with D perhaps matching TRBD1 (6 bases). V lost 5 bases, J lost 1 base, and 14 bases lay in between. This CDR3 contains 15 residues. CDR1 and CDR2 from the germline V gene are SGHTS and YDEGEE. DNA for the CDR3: TGTGCCAGCAGGCCAGGGACATTGGGCACAGATACGCAGTATTTT. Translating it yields CASRPGTLGTDTQYF.